One TCR beta chain is described in this entry. This specimen belongs to a study of PD-L1 blockade in urothelial cancer. Time point meaning: peripheral blood 6 weeks after treatment start. The CDR3 length is 19 residues. Deletions cut 1 base from V and 7 bases from J, with 28 bases between. Germline V lookup: CDR1 SEHNR, CDR2 FQNEAQ (reference sequence). Produced via immunoSEQ multiplex PCR; TCRdb's table is partial and in-frame only. Of 100,000 to 150,000 clones listed, more than 75% are singletons. The sequences come from PBMCs, collected around atezolizumab (anti-PD-L1) treatment. The chain employs TRBV7-9 and TRBJ1-2; no firm D call. The origin of this receptor is a man aged 50 to 60 with urothelial cancer. CDR3 nucleotide sequence: TGTGCCAGCAGCTTAGAAGTTTCTGGGAGACTCCCGACAATCCGTGGCTACACCTTC. Protein sequence: CASSLEVSGRLPTIRGYTF.